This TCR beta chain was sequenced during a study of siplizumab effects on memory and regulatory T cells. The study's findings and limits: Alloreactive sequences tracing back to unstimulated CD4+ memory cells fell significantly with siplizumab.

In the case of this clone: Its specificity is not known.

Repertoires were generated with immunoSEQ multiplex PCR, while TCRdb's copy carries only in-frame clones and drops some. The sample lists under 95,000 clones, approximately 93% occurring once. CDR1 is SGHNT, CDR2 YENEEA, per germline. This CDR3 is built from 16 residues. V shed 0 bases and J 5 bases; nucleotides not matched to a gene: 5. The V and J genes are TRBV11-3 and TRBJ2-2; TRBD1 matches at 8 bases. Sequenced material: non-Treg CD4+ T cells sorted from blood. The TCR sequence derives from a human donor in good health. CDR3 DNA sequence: TGTGCCAGCAGCTTAGAAATCACAGGGGGGACCGGGGAGCTGTTTTTT. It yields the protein CASSLEITGGTGELFF.